Here is one T cell receptor (beta chain) with its context. Antigen: not known. Time point reported: pre-sensitization, week 0. Specified treatment: therapeutic diphenylcyclopropenone sensitization with weekly scalp DPC. With 7 bases clipped from V and 4 bases from J, the junction kept 7 bases outside the gene matches. Germline CDR1 and CDR2: SQVTM and ANQGSEA. This CDR3 is built from 12 residues. The source of the sample is a study of human T cells and chemical hapten exposure. At the level of the study: Diphenylcyclopropenone was applied weekly to patients' scalps across the roughly 24-week study. The study's findings and limits: Among expanded TCRs, significantly more large CDR3 similarity clusters formed than among controls.

As originally analysed: The median was around 91,000 TCRs per sample, ranging 23,224 to 690,600. From the RACE reads, TCRdb called clonotypes with MiXCR, one entry per CDR3 protein. Here the V and J calls rest on TCRdb's processing, not on the authors' analysis. The data contain tens of thousands of distinct CDR3 sequences, 11% to 15% of them singletons. This material consisted of whole blood, taken in connection with sensitization to the hapten diphenylcyclopropenone (DPC). The receptor comes from a woman between 50 and 59 years old with alopecia areata. Some clones in this sample may be carry-over from other donors' samples. This sequence joins TRBV29-1 and TRBJ2-7; the match to TRBD1 covers 7 bases. The CDR3 DNA reads as TGCAGCGGATATAAACAGGGGTACGAGCAGTACTTC. Translated: CSGYKQGYEQYF.